This entry lists 10 T cell receptor beta chains sequenced from one sample in a study of T cells in Graves' hyperthyroidism and ophthalmopathy. Amplification yielded TCR beta CDR3 regions, with RNA transcripts as the source. Initially, a first-round RT-PCR of the TCR CDR3 employed the HTBI primer set. TCRdb redid the calling of the multiplex PCR reads with MiXCR, one entry per CDR3 protein. This table holds a few hundred thousand distinct CDR3 sequences, about 25% found once. The source material was blood. All receptors come from a middle-aged man with Graves' hyperthyroidism.

V usage is TRBV5-1 and J usage is TRBJ2-7, with TRBD1 matching over 7 bases. The length of the CDR3 is 15 residues. Germline values: CDR1 SGHRS, CDR2 YFSETQ. With 0 bases clipped from V and 4 bases from J, the junction kept 7 bases outside the gene matches. The DNA of the CDR3 is TGCGCCAGCAGCTTGGTGGTGACAGGGCTATACGAGCAGTACTTC. This sequence encodes CASSLVVTGLYEQYF. The full variable domain, in which reference TRBV5-1 and TRBJ2-7 provide the parts outside the CDR3, is KAGVTQTPRYLIKTRGQQVTLSCSPISGHRSVSWYQQTPGQGLQFLFEYFSETQRNKGNFPGRFSGRQFSNSRSEMNVSTLELGDSALYLCASSLVVTGLYEQYFGPGTRLTVT.

The V gene is TRBV27, the J gene TRBJ2-7; 7 nucleotides match TRBD2. CDR3 size: 14 residues. CDR1 is MNHEY and CDR2 is SMNVEV in the germline V gene (reference sequence). Unmatched junction bases numbered 3, after V lost 2 bases and J lost 2 bases. This CDR3 reads CASSLNGRAYEQYF. The DNA for the CDR3 is TGTGCCAGCAGTTTAAATGGGAGGGCCTACGAGCAGTACTTC.

The table lists this clonotype with many counts. The gene calls are TRBV27 and TRBJ2-5; 12 bases are shared with TRBD2. The CDR3 covers 14 residues. Germline V gene sequence: CDR1 MNHEY, CDR2 SMNVEV (reference sequence). V gave up 6 bases and J gave up 4 bases; unmatched junction bases: 3. The DNA of the CDR3 is TGTGCCAGCAGCCAGGGACTAGCGGGAGAGACCCAGTACTTC. Translated: CASSQGLAGETQYF.

The V gene is TRBV5-1, the J gene TRBJ1-1, with D perhaps TRBD1 (5 bases). CDR3 length equals 15 residues. The V end lost 4 bases, the J end lost 0 bases, and 13 bases lay between the germline ends. The germline gives CDR1 SGHRS, CDR2 YFSETQ. The CDR3 DNA is TGCGCCAGCAGCGTTAACAGGCTTTTGAACACTGAAGCTTTCTTT. It codes for CASSVNRLLNTEAFF.

This clonotype was seen repeatedly, ten times or more. The chain uses TRBV7-6 and TRBJ2-1; 10 bases line up with TRBD2. J was trimmed by 0 bases and V by 5 bases; bases with no gene match: 7. The CDR3 covers 17 residues. Germline lookup yields CDR1 SGHVS and CDR2 FNYEAQ. The CDR3 nucleotides read TGTGCCAGCAGCAACGGACTAGCGGAGAGCTCCTACAATGAGCAGTTCTTC. This encodes CASSNGLAESSYNEQFF.

There are many counts of this clonotype. The chain couples TRBV6-1 to TRBJ2-7, with a tentative D call TRBD2 (7 bases). Trimming left V 5 bases short and J 4 bases short, with 18 bases between. This CDR3 is 15 amino acids long. Germline CDR1 reads MNHNS; CDR2 reads SASEGT. The CDR3 here is CASSPPGGGSYEQYF. CDR3 DNA: TGTGCCAGCAGTCCCCCGGGGGGCGGGAGTTACGAGCAGTACTTC.

This clonotype was found a few times. The genes are TRBV4-1 and TRBJ2-7; 8 positions match TRBD1. Germline V gene lookup returns CDR1 MGHRA and CDR2 YSYEKL. The CDR3 is made up of 16 amino acids. V lost 4 bases to trimming and J lost 3 bases; unmatched junction nucleotides: 11. CDR3 DNA: TGCGCCAGCAGCCCCATAGACAGGGGAGTAGTCTACGAGCAGTACTTC. Translating it yields CASSPIDRGVVYEQYF.

This clonotype occurred a few times. V usage is TRBV27 and J usage is TRBJ1-5; D is unresolved. The CDR3 runs 12 residues. The V and J ends lost 4 bases and 5 bases respectively, with 6 bases between them. Germline V gene lookup returns CDR1 MNHEY and CDR2 SMNVEV (reference sequence). The CDR3 sequence: CASSYQDQPQHF. Written as DNA, the CDR3 is TGTGCCAGCAGTTATCAGGATCAGCCCCAGCATTTT.

This clonotype was observed a few times. The chain combines TRBV27 with TRBJ1-1; 7 nucleotides align to TRBD1. CDR1 is MNHEY and CDR2 is SMNVEV in the germline V gene (reference sequence). Trimming took 4 bases from V and 5 from J; bases not matched to a gene: 10. The CDR3 is made up of 15 amino acids. The CDR3 is CASSSWTGQGTEAFF. The CDR3, as DNA: TGTGCCAGCAGTTCCTGGACAGGTCAAGGGACTGAAGCTTTCTTT.

This clonotype occurred once. The gene calls are TRBV5-1 and TRBJ1-2; maybe TRBD1 (5 bases). The V end lost 2 bases, the J end lost 6 bases, and 14 bases lay between the germline ends. Germline assignment: CDR1 SGHRS and CDR2 YFSETQ. This CDR3 region has 14 residues. The CDR3 nucleotides are TGCGCCAGCAGCTTCAAAGTAGGGGAGAATGGCTACACCTTC. This translates into CASSFKVGENGYTF.